The entry below describes one TCR beta chain. The antigen remains unidentified. The entry originates in a study of identical twins. Overall study findings and caveats: Alpha sequences out of frame and shared by twins had excess low generation probability. Invariant MAIT and iNKT cells may have partly biased zero-insertion analyses. Abundant beta clonotypes from cord blood bore fewer insertions; memory repertoires lacked this pattern. Conclusions came from cross-sectional statistical analysis, not from following the same donors.

TCRdb processed the 5' RACE reads anew with MiXCR; each CDR3 protein has one entry. The data contain approximately 690,000 distinct CDR3 sequences, 5.5% to 7.5% of them singletons. This CDR3 has 12 residues. Trimming pared 4 bases from V and 5 bases from J, leaving 8 bases between. This chain connects TRBV12-3 or TRBV12-4 to TRBJ2-5, with unresolved D. The source of this sequence is a man younger than 35 in good health. What was sequenced was naive T cells sorted from blood. CDR3: CASSWGLETQYF. The CDR3 nucleotides read TGTGCCAGCAGTTGGGGATTGGAGACCCAGTACTTC.